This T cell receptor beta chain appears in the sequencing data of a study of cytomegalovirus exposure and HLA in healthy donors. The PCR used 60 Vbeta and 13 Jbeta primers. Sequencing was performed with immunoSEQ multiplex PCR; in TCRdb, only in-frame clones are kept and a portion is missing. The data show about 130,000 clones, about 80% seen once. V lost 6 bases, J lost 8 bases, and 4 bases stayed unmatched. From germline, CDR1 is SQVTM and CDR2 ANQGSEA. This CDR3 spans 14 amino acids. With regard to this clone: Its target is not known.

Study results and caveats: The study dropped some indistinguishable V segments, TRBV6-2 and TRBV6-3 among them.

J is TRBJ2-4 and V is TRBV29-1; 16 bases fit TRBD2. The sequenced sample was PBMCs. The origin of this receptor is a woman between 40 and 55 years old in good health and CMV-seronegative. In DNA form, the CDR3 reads TGCAGCGTCTACGGGACTAGCGGGAGGGACATTCAGTACTTC. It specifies CSVYGTSGRDIQYF.